This is a list of T cell receptor beta chains from one sample in a study of CD8+ T cells in alopecia areata. This table comes from immunoSEQ multiplex PCR, and its TCRdb copy is limited to in-frame clones, with some not included. Counted here are about 140,000 clones, roughly nine tenths occurring once; the ten biggest clones make up less than 15%. The sequencing used CD8+ T cells sorted from blood, collected at week 4, from a patient treated with tofacitinib. Source of these receptors: a human donor with alopecia areata. CDR3s include the opening cysteine and the closing phenylalanine or tryptophan. Fields, in order: D gene, clone size, J gene, V gene, CDR3 protein, CDR3 DNA. D genes are given only for firm matches. Where a row states a size, it is once, few, many or the class of an expanded clone; other rows omit it.

>NA|few|TRBJ2-7|TRBV18
CASSITSEGSYEQYF
TGTGCCAGCTCAATAACCTCAGAGGGATCCTACGAGCAGTACTTC
>NA|NA|TRBJ2-4|TRBV14
CASSVTQGSIQYF
TGTGCCAGCAGCGTCACCCAGGGAAGCATTCAGTACTTC
>TRBD2|NA|TRBJ2-3|TRBV9
CASSVAVAGGRKTDTQYF
TGTGCCAGCAGCGTAGCAGTAGCGGGGGGCCGAAAGACAGATACGCAGTATTTT
>TRBD1|NA|TRBJ1-2|TRBV7-9
CASSLSTGEGYTF
TGTGCCAGCAGCTTATCAACAGGGGAGGGCTACACCTTC
>NA|NA|TRBJ1-2|TRBV9
CASSPGTSYGYTF
TGTGCCAGCAGCCCAGGGACAAGCTATGGCTACACCTTC
>TRBD1|NA|TRBJ1-1|TRBV25-1
CASNAGQSEAFF
TGTGCCAGCAATGCGGGACAGAGTGAAGCTTTCTTT
>NA|NA|TRBJ1-1|TRBV15
CATSIRGSAMNTEAFF
TGTGCCACCAGCATTCGGGGATCCGCGATGAACACTGAAGCTTTCTTT
>TRBD1|NA|TRBJ1-5|TRBV5-1
CASSLGTGNQPQHF
TGCGCCAGCAGCTTGGGGACAGGGAATCAGCCCCAGCATTTT
>NA|NA|TRBJ2-5|TRBV11-1
CASSYAEGLETQYF
TGTGCCAGCAGCTACGCTGAGGGGCTGGAGACCCAGTACTTC
>NA|NA|TRBJ2-2|TRBV9
CASSVEGAGELFF
TGTGCCAGCAGCGTAGAAGGGGCCGGGGAGCTGTTTTTT
>NA|NA|TRBJ2-2|TRBV30
CAWRAGELFF
TGTGCCTGGAGGGCCGGGGAGCTGTTTTTT
>NA|NA|TRBJ1-1|TRBV9
CASSPPNTEAFF
TGTGCCAGCAGCCCCCCGAACACTGAAGCTTTCTTT
>TRBD1|NA|TRBJ2-2|TRBV19
CASSIPGQARILNTGELFF
TGTGCCAGTAGTATCCCGGGACAGGCAAGGATCTTGAACACCGGGGAGCTGTTTTTT
>NA|NA|TRBJ1-2|TRBV27
CASSQSAMSGYTF
TGTGCCAGCAGCCAAAGCGCGATGAGTGGCTACACCTTC
>NA|NA|TRBJ2-3|TRBV5-1
CASSLGTITDTQYF
TGCGCCAGCAGCTTGGGGACTATCACAGATACGCAGTATTTT
>TRBD2|NA|TRBJ2-5|TRBV6-5
CASSQLAGEGETQYF
TGTGCCAGCAGTCAGCTAGCGGGAGAGGGAGAGACCCAGTACTTC
>NA|NA|TRBJ2-6|TRBV27
CASSLTSSSGANVLTF
TGTGCCAGCAGTTTAACATCTAGCTCTGGGGCCAACGTCCTGACTTTC
>NA|NA|TRBJ1-5|TRBV6-5
CASSMGVFNQPQHF
TGTGCCAGCAGTATGGGGGTCTTCAATCAGCCCCAGCATTTT
>NA|NA|TRBJ2-2|TRBV9
CASPGFPRNGELFF
TGTGCCAGCCCAGGATTCCCGCGAAACGGGGAGCTGTTTTTT
>NA|NA|TRBJ1-1|TRBV30
CAWTHPDRMNTEAFF
TGTGCCTGGACCCATCCGGACCGAATGAACACTGAAGCTTTCTTT
>NA|NA|TRBJ2-6|TRBV6-5
CASSRAGANVLTF
TGTGCCAGCAGTCGCGCCGGGGCCAACGTCCTGACTTTC
>NA|NA|TRBJ2-7|TRBV4-1
CASSQGLWIGGYEQYF
TGCGCCAGCAGCCAAGGGCTGTGGATAGGCGGCTACGAGCAGTACTTC
>NA|NA|TRBJ2-7|TRBV29-1
CSVVGERVYEQYF
TGCAGCGTTGTCGGAGAGAGAGTGTACGAGCAGTACTTC
>NA|NA|TRBJ2-3|TRBV7-9
CASSFSDTQYF
TGTGCCAGCAGCTTTTCAGATACGCAGTATTTT
>NA|NA|TRBJ1-1|TRBV29-1
CSVLWQLNTEAFF
TGCAGCGTGTTGTGGCAGTTGAACACTGAAGCTTTCTTT
>NA|NA|TRBJ2-4|TRBV2
CASGGQTLAKNIQYF
TGTGCCAGCGGTGGACAGACCCTAGCCAAAAACATTCAGTACTTC
>TRBD1|once|TRBJ2-5|TRBV29-1
CSVEEGTGEETQYF
TGCAGCGTTGAAGAGGGGACAGGGGAGGAGACCCAGTACTTC
>NA|NA|TRBJ2-7|TRBV27
CASSSLVAGPYEQYF
TGTGCCAGCAGTTCCTTGGTGGCGGGCCCCTACGAGCAGTACTTC
>NA|NA|TRBJ1-2|TRBV7-9
CASSSDSPFYGYTF
TGTGCCAGCAGCTCCGACAGCCCCTTCTATGGCTACACCTTC
>NA|few|TRBJ2-1|TRBV30
CAWSVAHEQFF
TGTGCCTGGAGTGTAGCGCATGAGCAGTTCTTC
>NA|few|TRBJ2-7|TRBV29-1
CSVEVGSEQYF
TGCAGCGTTGAAGTCGGGTCCGAGCAGTACTTC
>NA|NA|TRBJ2-4|TRBV18
CASSPPPSDTTKNIQYF
TGTGCCAGCTCACCACCACCTAGCGATACAACCAAAAACATTCAGTACTTC
>TRBD1|once|TRBJ1-5|TRBV2
CASSATLTGSQPQHF
TGTGCCAGCAGTGCTACATTGACAGGGTCCCAGCCCCAGCATTTT
>NA|NA|TRBJ2-1|TRBV29-1
CSGGRLNNEQFF
TGCAGCGGTGGACGGCTCAACAATGAGCAGTTCTTC
>NA|NA|TRBJ2-2|TRBV7-3
CASSLFGGELFF
TGTGCCAGCAGCTTATTTGGCGGGGAGCTGTTTTTT
>TRBD1|once|TRBJ2-7|TRBV11-2
CASSLGTGGYEQYF
TGTGCCAGCAGCTTGGGGACAGGGGGCTACGAGCAGTACTTC
>NA|NA|TRBJ1-1|TRBV25-1
CASSGVGGGQLNTEAFF
TGTGCCAGCAGTGGGGTGGGAGGAGGGCAGCTGAACACTGAAGCTTTCTTT
>NA|NA|TRBJ2-3|TRBV10-3
CAISEPGTKADTQYF
TGTGCCATCAGTGAGCCGGGGACCAAGGCAGATACGCAGTATTTT
>TRBD2|NA|TRBJ2-1|TRBV2
CASLAGNEQFF
TGTGCCAGCCTAGCGGGCAATGAGCAGTTCTTC
>NA|once|TRBJ1-3|TRBV7-2
CASSDPGHLSGNTIYF
TGTGCCAGCAGCGATCCGGGACACCTCTCTGGAAACACCATATATTTT
>NA|once|TRBJ2-7|TRBV29-1
CSGRTDAYEQYF
TGCAGCGGGAGGACTGATGCCTACGAGCAGTACTTC
>TRBD2|NA|TRBJ2-1|TRBV11-2
CASSWVLATGEQFF
TGTGCCAGCAGCTGGGTACTAGCGACGGGCGAGCAGTTCTTC
>NA|once|TRBJ2-5|TRBV9
CASGETQYF
TGTGCCAGCGGGGAGACCCAGTACTTC
>NA|NA|TRBJ2-7|TRBV4-1
CASSQELHGSYEQYF
TGCGCCAGCAGCCAAGAGTTACACGGCAGTTACGAGCAGTACTTC
>NA|NA|TRBJ2-3|TRBV18
CASSPQGGDTQYF
TGTGCCAGCTCACCACAAGGCGGGGATACGCAGTATTTT
>NA|once|TRBJ2-1|TRBV27
CASSLGRSNEQFF
TGTGCCAGCAGTTTAGGTAGGAGCAATGAGCAGTTCTTC
>TRBD2|few|TRBJ2-5|TRBV27
CASSLRSSGDGETQYF
TGTGCCAGCAGTTTAAGGTCTAGCGGGGACGGGGAGACCCAGTACTTC